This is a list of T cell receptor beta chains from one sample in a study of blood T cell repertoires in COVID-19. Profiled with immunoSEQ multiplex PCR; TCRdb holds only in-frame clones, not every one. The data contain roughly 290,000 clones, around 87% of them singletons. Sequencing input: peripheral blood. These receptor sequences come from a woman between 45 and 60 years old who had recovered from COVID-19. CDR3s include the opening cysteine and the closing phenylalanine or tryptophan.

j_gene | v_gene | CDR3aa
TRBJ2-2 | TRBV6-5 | CASSFSSGGELFF
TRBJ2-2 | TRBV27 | CASSPRSQGTSTGELFF
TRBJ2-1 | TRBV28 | CASSSRVAGSYNEQFF
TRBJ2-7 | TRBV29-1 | CSVDASGTMGEQYF
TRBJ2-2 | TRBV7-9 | CASSVGVSSTGELFF
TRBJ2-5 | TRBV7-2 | CASSSPSGRWETQYF
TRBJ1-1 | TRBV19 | CASRRYQEAFF
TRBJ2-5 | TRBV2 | CASNSGRGETQYF
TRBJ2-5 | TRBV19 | CASSIGARGETQYF
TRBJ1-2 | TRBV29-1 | CSVGLITDNYGYTF
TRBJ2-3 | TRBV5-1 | CASSYGQGYTDTQYF
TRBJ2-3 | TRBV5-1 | CASSEGPTDTQYF
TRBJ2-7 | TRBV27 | CASSHGTGQGEQYF
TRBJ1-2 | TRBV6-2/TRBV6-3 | CASSYGPLLGYTF
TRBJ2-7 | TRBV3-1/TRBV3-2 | CASGQDYEQYF
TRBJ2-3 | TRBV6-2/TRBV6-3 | CASSYPTGITDTQYF
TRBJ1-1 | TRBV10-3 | CAIMGGGTEAFF
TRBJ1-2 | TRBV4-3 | CASSHSHRGGYGYTF
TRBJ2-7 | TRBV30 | CAWTRTSGPYEQYF
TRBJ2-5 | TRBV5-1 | CASSPSQRQETQYF
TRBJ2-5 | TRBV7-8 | CASNLWAGGGETQYF
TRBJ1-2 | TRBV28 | CASSLAWTADGYTF
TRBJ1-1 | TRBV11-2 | CASSPRTGRSTEAFF
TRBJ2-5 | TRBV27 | CASSLGRAGSQYF
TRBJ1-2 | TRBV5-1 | CASRRQGRSYGYTF
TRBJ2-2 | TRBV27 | CASSFSPGSIPRELFF
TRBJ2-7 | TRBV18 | CASSPRDRGSEQYF
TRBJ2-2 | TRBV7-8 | CASSPRGGGAGTGELFF
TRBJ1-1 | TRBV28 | CASSPPGTVNTEAFF
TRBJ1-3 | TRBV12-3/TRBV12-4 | CASSLDRGNTIYF
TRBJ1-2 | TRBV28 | CASSPPGYYGYTF
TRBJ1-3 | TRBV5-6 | CASSLGRGASSGNTIYF
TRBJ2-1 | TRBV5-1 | CASSLATSGVMGEQFF
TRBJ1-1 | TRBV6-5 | CASSRRGTEAFF
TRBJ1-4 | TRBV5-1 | CASSRTGTNEKLFF
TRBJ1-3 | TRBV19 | CASSRQGPISGNTIYF
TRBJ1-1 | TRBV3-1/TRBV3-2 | CASSQDSGVAFF
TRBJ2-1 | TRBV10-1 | CASSGYPGGQGIDEQFF
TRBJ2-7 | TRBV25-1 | CASSELNSYEQYF
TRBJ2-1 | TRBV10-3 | CAISERTGGDEQFF
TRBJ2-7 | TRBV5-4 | CASSAGDRIVEQYF
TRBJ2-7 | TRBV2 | CASSAPGGTWYEQYF
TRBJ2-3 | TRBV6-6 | CASSLAGVRTDTQYF
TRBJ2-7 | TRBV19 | CASSLPRDRRYEQYF
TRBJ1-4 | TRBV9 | CASSQAIGGPGNEKLFF
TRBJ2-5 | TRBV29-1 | CSVDTVQETQYF
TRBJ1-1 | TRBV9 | CASSVVGEAGTEAFF